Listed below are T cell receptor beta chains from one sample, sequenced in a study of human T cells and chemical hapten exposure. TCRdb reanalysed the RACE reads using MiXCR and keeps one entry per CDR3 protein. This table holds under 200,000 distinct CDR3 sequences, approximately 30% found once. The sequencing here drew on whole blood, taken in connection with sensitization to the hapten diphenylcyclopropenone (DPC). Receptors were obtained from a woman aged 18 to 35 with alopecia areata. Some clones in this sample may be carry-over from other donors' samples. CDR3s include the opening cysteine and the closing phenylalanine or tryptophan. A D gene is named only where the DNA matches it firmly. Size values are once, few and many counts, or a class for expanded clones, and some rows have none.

TGCAGCGTTGAAGGGACAGGGGGGGAGCAGTACTTC,CSVEGTGGEQYF,TRBD1,TRBV29-1,TRBJ2-7,-
TGTGCCATCTTCAGCAGGCTGAACACTGAAGCTTTCTTT,CAIFSRLNTEAFF,-,TRBV2,TRBJ1-1,-
TGTGCCATCAGACAGGGCTCTGGGGCCAACGTCCTGACTTTC,CAIRQGSGANVLTF,-,TRBV10-3,TRBJ2-6,many
TGTGCCAGCAGCCAAGGGGAGTCGGGGGCCATTCAGTACTTC,CASSQGESGAIQYF,-,TRBV14,TRBJ2-4,few
TGTGCCAGCAGCCAAGAAAACCAAGGGACAGGGGGCGAAAATACGCAGTATTTT,CASSQENQGTGGENTQYF,TRBD1,TRBV4-2,TRBJ2-3,-
TGCAGTGCCCTTCCCTCGGAATTGTCCAGCACTGAAGCTTTCTTT,CSALPSELSSTEAFF,-,TRBV20-1,TRBJ1-1,few
TGTGCCAGCAGTGAGACTAGACCTCCCCACAATGAGCAGTTCTTC,CASSETRPPHNEQFF,-,TRBV2,TRBJ2-1,few
TGTGCCAGCAGCCAAGTGGACAGCAAGAATGAAAAACTGTTTTTT,CASSQVDSKNEKLFF,-,TRBV4-2,TRBJ1-4,few
TGTGCCAGCAGCTCTGAGTCCTTAGGGACCCAGTACTTC,CASSSESLGTQYF,-,TRBV7-9,TRBJ2-5,-
TGTGCCAGCAGCTTAGGAGGGTACGGAAACACCATATATTTT,CASSLGGYGNTIYF,-,TRBV11-2,TRBJ1-3,few